This TCR beta chain came from a study of beta chain features in type 1 diabetes. Of the isolated RNA, all was reverse transcribed, and so the sequenced material was expressed TCRB transcripts. TCRdb's table, derived via immunoSEQ multiplex PCR, lists solely in-frame clones and lacks some. The sample lists 600,000 to 750,000 clones; about an eighth were seen once. Note on this clone: Its target is not known.

Findings and caveats of the study: Healthy donors had naive, central memory and Treg TCRB repertoires that appeared less similar than those seen among patients. Type 1 diabetes patients had moderately but significantly shorter TCRB CDR3s in all four CD4+ subsets. More deletions and fewer insertions at VDJ junctions were found in patients with type 1 diabetes.

Germline V gene lookup returns CDR1 SGHRS and CDR2 YFSETQ. V was cut by 0 bases and J by 7 bases, with 16 bases left in between. This CDR3 has 16 residues. The sequencing input was naive CD4+ T cells from blood. The TCR originated in a young man with type 1 diabetes. V usage is TRBV5-1 and J usage is TRBJ1-4; D is perhaps TRBD1 (6 bases). The CDR3 DNA reads as TGCGCCAGCAGCTTGGAGAACAGGGATTCCGGTGAAAAACTGTTTTTT. This sequence encodes CASSLENRDSGEKLFF.